This TCR beta chain was captured in a study of blood T cell repertoires in COVID-19. As for the study in general: Acute and convalescent COVID-19 specimens originated in the United States, Italy and Spain. PBMCs, B-cell-depleted T cells, or T cells provided the cDNA or gDNA that made up the material.

With V trimmed by 5 bases and J by 1 base, 5 bases remained unmatched. The germline V gene encodes CDR1 LNHDA and CDR2 SQIVND (reference sequence). This CDR3 comprises 15 residues. Authors' processing steps: Cell counts per sample came from amplifying reference gene primers. The protocol was immunoSEQ multiplex PCR, while the TCRdb copy is restricted to in-frame clones and leaves out a portion. V and J calls and clone size are those listed in that table; D and trimming were worked out from the DNA. The sample consists of approximately 76,000 clones, about 90% of them appearing once. The origin of this receptor is a human donor in a cohort sampled during active COVID-19. This rearrangement joins TRBV19 to TRBJ1-2; 9 bases fit TRBD1. Sequencing was done on a sample of peripheral blood. The CDR3 loop is CASSVTGGSNYGYTF. The CDR3 DNA follows: TGTGCCAGTAGTGTAACAGGGGGCAGTAACTATGGCTACACCTTC. The full variable domain, with the rest looked up from reference TRBV19 and TRBJ1-2, is DGGITQSPKYLFRKEGQNVTLSCEQNLNHDAMYWYRQDPGQGLRLIYYSQIVNDFQKGDIAEGYSVSREKKESFPLTVTSAQKNPTAFYLCASSVTGGSNYGYTFGSGTRLTVV.